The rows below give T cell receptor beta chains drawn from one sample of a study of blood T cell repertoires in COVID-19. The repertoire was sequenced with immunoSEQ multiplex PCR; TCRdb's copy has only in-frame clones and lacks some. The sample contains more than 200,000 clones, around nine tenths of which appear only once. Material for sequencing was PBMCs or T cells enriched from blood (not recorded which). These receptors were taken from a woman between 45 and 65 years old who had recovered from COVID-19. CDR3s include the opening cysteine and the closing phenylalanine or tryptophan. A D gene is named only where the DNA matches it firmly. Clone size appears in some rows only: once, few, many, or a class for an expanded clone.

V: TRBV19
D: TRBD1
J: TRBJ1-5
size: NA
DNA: TGTGCCAGTAGTAAAGGGGACAGTCAGTGGCCCCAGCATTTT
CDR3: CASSKGDSQWPQHF

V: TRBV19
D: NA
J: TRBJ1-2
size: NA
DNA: TGTGCCAGTAGTATAGTTGGCGGAGCGGGCTATGGCTACACCTTC
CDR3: CASSIVGGAGYGYTF

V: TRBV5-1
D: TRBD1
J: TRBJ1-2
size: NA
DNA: TGCGCCAGCAGCTCGGACAGGGCATCCTATGGCTACACCTTC
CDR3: CASSSDRASYGYTF

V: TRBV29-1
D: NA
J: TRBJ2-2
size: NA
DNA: TGCAGCGTTGGAGACACCGGGGAGCTGTTTTTT
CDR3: CSVGDTGELFF

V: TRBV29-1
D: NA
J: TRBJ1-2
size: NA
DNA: TGCAGCGTTGAAGACTGGAACCAAGGGGGTGGCTACACCTTC
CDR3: CSVEDWNQGGGYTF

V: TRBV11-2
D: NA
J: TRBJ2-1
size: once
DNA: TGTGCCAGCAGCTATAGCGGAGAAACCTACAATGAGCAGTTCTTC
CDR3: CASSYSGETYNEQFF

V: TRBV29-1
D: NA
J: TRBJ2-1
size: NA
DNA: TGCAGCGTTCTCCCTACTAACAATGAGCAGTTCTTC
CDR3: CSVLPTNNEQFF

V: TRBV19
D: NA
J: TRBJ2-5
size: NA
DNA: TGTGCCAGTAGTATCCGCGAAGCTCCGGAGACCCAGTACTTC
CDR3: CASSIREAPETQYF

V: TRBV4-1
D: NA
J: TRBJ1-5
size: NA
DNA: TGCGCCAGCAGCCAAGATGAGGGTGGTCAGCCCCAGCATTTT
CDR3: CASSQDEGGQPQHF

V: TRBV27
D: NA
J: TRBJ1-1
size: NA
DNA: TGTGCCAGCAGTTTAACAGGGTTGAGGACTGAAGCTTTCTTT
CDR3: CASSLTGLRTEAFF

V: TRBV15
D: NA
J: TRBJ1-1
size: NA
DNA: TGTGCCACCAGCAGAGGTAGTGTCGTGACTGAAGCTTTCTTT
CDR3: CATSRGSVVTEAFF

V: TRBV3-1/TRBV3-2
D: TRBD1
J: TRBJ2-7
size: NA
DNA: TGTGCCAGCAGCCCCGGGACAGGGGGGATCTACGAGCAGTACTTC
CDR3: CASSPGTGGIYEQYF

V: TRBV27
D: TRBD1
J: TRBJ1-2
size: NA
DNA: TGTGCCAGCAGTTCGCGGATACAGGGGGCTACCTCCTATGGCTACACCTTC
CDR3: CASSSRIQGATSYGYTF

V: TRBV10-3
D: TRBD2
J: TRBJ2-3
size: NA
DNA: TGTGCCATCCAGCGGGACACAGATACGCAGTATTTT
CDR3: CAIQRDTDTQYF